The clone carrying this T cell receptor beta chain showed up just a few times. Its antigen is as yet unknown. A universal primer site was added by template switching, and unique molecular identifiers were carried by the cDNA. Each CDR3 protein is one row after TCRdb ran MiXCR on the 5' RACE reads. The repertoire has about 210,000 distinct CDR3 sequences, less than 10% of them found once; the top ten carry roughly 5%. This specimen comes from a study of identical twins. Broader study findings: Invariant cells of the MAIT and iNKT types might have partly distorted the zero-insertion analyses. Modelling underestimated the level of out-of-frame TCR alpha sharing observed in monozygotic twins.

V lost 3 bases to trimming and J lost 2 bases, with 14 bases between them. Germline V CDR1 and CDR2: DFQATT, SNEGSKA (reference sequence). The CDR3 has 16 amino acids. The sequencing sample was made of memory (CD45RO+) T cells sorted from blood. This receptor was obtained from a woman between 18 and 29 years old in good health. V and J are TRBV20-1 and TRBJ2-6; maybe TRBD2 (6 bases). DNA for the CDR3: TGCAGTGCTAGTTATTTGTCGGGGGCTGGGGCCAACGTCCTGACTTTC. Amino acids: CSASYLSGAGANVLTF.